The 8 T cell receptor beta chains in this list originate from one sample, sequenced in a study of long-term antiretroviral therapy in people with HIV. Survey-level immunoSEQ v3.0 assays were run. TCRdb's table, derived via immunoSEQ multiplex PCR, lists solely in-frame clones and lacks some. This table has 20,000 to 30,000 clones, more than 65% appearing once. The sequences come from unsorted PBMCs, collected 3 years after starting antiretroviral therapy. The receptors were sampled from a middle-aged man with HIV.

The gene calls are TRBV5-1 and TRBJ1-1, with D maybe TRBD1 (6 bases). This CDR3 has 14 amino acids. Trimming took off 1 base at V and 2 bases at J, with 9 bases between the two ends. Germline values: CDR1 SGHRS, CDR2 YFSETQ. The CDR3 nucleotides are TGCGCCAGCAGCTTGCTACAGGGCAACACTGAAGCTTTCTTT. It is translated as CASSLLQGNTEAFF. The full variable domain, in which reference TRBV5-1 and TRBJ1-1 provide the parts outside the CDR3, is KAGVTQTPRYLIKTRGQQVTLSCSPISGHRSVSWYQQTPGQGLQFLFEYFSETQRNKGNFPGRFSGRQFSNSRSEMNVSTLELGDSALYLCASSLLQGNTEAFFGQGTRLTVV.

The V call is TRBV6-6, the J call TRBJ1-2; weak D call: TRBD1 (6 bases). Germline CDR1 is MNHNY and CDR2 is SVGAGI (reference sequence). This CDR3 contains 16 residues. V was pared by 6 bases and J by 2 bases, with 19 bases between. CDR3 DNA sequence: TGTGCCAGCAGCTTCCAGGGGTTTAATGGGAACTATGGCTACACCTTC. Translating it yields CASSFQGFNGNYGYTF.

The V call is TRBV28, the J call TRBJ2-7; TRBD1 matches at 9 bases. Germline V gene data show CDR1 as MDHEN and CDR2 as SYDVKM. Unmatched junction bases numbered 9, after V lost 7 bases and J lost 2 bases. The CDR3 spans 15 residues. The CDR3 loop reads CASTPRGQGAYEQYF. CDR3 coding DNA: TGTGCCAGCACGCCTCGGGGACAGGGAGCCTACGAGCAGTACTTC.

This chain links TRBV5-4 with TRBJ1-1, with 7 nucleotides matching TRBD1. V was pared by 2 bases and J by 8 bases, with 0 bases of the junction left unmatched. CDR3 length: 11 residues. Per germline, CDR1 SGHNT and CDR2 YYREEE (reference sequence). CDR3 in amino acids: CASSLQGEAFF. DNA of the CDR3: TGTGCCAGCAGCTTACAGGGGGAAGCTTTCTTT.

The rearrangement links TRBV11-3 to TRBJ1-5, with D possibly matching TRBD1 (6 bases). CDR1 is SGHNT, CDR2 YENEEA, per germline. Trimming removed 10 bases from V and 0 bases from J, with 16 bases in between. This CDR3 contains 15 residues. DNA of the CDR3: TGTGCCATCACAGGGAAACTATATAGCAATCAGCCCCAGCATTTT. It translates to CAITGKLYSNQPQHF.

The chain links TRBV27 to TRBJ2-1, with a tentative D call TRBD1 (5 bases). The V end lost 7 bases, the J end lost 4 bases, and 14 bases lay between the germline ends. Germline V gene lookup returns CDR1 MNHEY and CDR2 SMNVEV (reference sequence). This CDR3 comprises 14 residues. CDR3 residues: CASTLGAPYNEQFF. The CDR3 region has the DNA TGTGCCAGCACCCTAGGGGCACCATACAATGAGCAGTTCTTC.

Points on this clone: Mismatch with germline at one junction end may stem from a read error. The CDR3 nucleotides read TGCGCCAGCAGCTCGACTGGAAGACGCACGGATACGCAGTATTTT. This sequence encodes CASSSTGRRTDTQYF. The chain has TRBV5-1 and TRBJ2-3; D is ambiguous. Germline CDR1 is SGHRS and CDR2 is YFSETQ. The CDR3 is 15 amino acids.

This clone is a singleton in its sample. V usage is TRBV27 and J usage is TRBJ2-7; TRBD2 agrees at 7 bases. J lost 6 bases, V lost 3 bases, and 14 bases had no gene match. Per the germline V gene, CDR1 is MNHEY and CDR2 is SMNVEV (reference sequence). This CDR3 contains 16 residues. The CDR3 region is CASSLGTVRETFEQYF. CDR3 sequence (DNA): TGTGCCAGCAGTTTGGGGACTGTGCGGGAGACTTTCGAGCAGTACTTC.